This T cell receptor (beta chain) originates from a study of T-cell memory formation after mild COVID-19. The wider study: Clusters of TCRs were largely donor specific. Study-level points and caveats: In pre-infection memory, a portion of responding clones appeared, which suggested that cross-reactive memory joined.

TCRdb re-derived calls from the 5' RACE reads in MiXCR, one entry per CDR3 protein. The profile shows around 440,000 distinct CDR3 sequences, roughly 20% of them singletons. CDR1 and CDR2 from the germline V gene are SGHKS and YYEKEE (reference sequence). CDR3 length equals 17 residues. The germline V and J ends were trimmed by 2 bases and 7 bases, with 22 bases remaining between them. This clonotype appeared a few times. Its antigen is still unknown. The sequencing sample was made of PBMCs or a T cell subset sorted from them (not recorded which). The V and J genes are TRBV5-5 and TRBJ1-5, with a weak D call TRBD1 (5 bases). The sequence derives from an adult woman who had mild COVID-19 (a few samples of this study predate the infection). Cell type and time point are not known. Written as DNA, the CDR3 is TGTGCCAGCAGCTTCCGGGACGTGGGATTCGGGGCCCAGCCCCAGCATTTT. Its protein is CASSFRDVGFGAQPQHF.